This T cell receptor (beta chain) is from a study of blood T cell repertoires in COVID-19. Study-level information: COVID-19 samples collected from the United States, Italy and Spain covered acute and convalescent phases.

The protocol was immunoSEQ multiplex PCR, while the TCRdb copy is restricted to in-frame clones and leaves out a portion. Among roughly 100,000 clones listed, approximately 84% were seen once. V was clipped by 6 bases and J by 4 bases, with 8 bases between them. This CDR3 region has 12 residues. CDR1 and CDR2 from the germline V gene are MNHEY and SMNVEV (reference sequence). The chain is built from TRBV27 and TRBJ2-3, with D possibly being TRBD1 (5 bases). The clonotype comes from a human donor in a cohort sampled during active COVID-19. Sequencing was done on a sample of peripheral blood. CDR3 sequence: CASRGRPDTQYF. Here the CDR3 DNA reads TGTGCCAGCAGGGGGCGCCCAGATACGCAGTATTTT.